The 10 T cell receptor beta chains given below trace back to one sample, sequenced in a study of cytomegalovirus exposure and HLA in healthy donors (dated by TCRdb to 2017 to 2019). The library was made by the immunoSEQ multiplex PCR assay. For the multiplex PCR, a mixture combining 60 forward primers for TCR Vbeta segments and 13 reverse primers for TCR Jbeta segments was used. Drawn from immuneACCESS, this table holds only the in-frame rearrangements with V and J called that TCRdb kept. Clones are partly lost; checked studies trace under half to an unresolved V gene and leave the rest unexplained. This sample's clone table shows tens of thousands of clones. The ten biggest clones cover 3.5% to 4.5% of the sample. Sequences were obtained from PBMCs. All receptors derive from a male donor in good health and CMV-seronegative.

V is TRBV4-3 and J is TRBJ2-2; tentatively, D is TRBD2 (5 bases). The CDR3 has 14 residues. The V gene lost 0 bases and the J gene lost 7 bases, with 9 bases spanning the gap. The germline V gene has CDR1 LGHNA and CDR2 YSLEER. This CDR3 reads CASSQDVGVGELFF. The CDR3 DNA follows: TGCGCCAGCAGCCAAGATGTCGGGGTCGGGGAGCTGTTTTTT.

V usage is TRBV23-1 and J usage is TRBJ1-5; D possibly corresponds to TRBD1 (5 bases). TRBV23-1 is an ORF, with its function uncertain. V lost 1 base, J lost 6 bases, and 25 bases lay in between. The CDR3 is 19 amino acids. CDR3 protein: CASSQYLPPSDRRGQPQHF. The CDR3 region has the DNA TGCGCCAGCAGTCAATATCTTCCTCCAAGCGACAGAAGAGGTCAGCCCCAGCATTTT.

The CDR3 bases are TGTGCCAGCAGGTGGACACAGAGAGCAGATACGCAGTATTTT. Translation gives CASRWTQRADTQYF. The chain couples TRBV2 to TRBJ2-3, with D perhaps TRBD1 (5 bases). The CDR3 extends over 14 amino acids. Per germline, CDR1 SNHLY and CDR2 FYNNEI. Trimming shortened V by 6 bases and J by 4 bases, and 14 bases separated the two germline ends.

The V gene is TRBV6-5, the J gene TRBJ2-3; 10 bases agree with TRBD2. V shed 11 bases and J 1 base; nucleotides not matched to a gene: 0. The CDR3 totals 12 residues. Germline lookup yields CDR1 MNHEY and CDR2 SVGAGI. CDR3 sequence: CAGTSGTDTQYF. CDR3 nucleotides: TGTGCCGGGACTAGCGGCACAGATACGCAGTATTTT.

The gene calls are TRBV19 and TRBJ1-1, with D unclear. The germline V gene encodes CDR1 LNHDA and CDR2 SQIVND (reference sequence). The CDR3 is 11 amino acids. Trimming took 3 bases from V and 8 from J, leaving 7 bases between them. Here the CDR3 DNA reads TGTGCCAGTAGTATGGCTCTCGAAGCTTTCTTT. Translation gives CASSMALEAFF.

In the case of this clone: Other nucleotide sequences in the sample specify the same CDR3. The genes are TRBV4-2 and TRBJ2-2; D is unclear. The CDR3 has 14 residues. V lost 0 bases and J lost 5, with 7 bases in between. In germline, CDR1 is LGHNA, CDR2 YNFKEQ. The CDR3 sequence is CASSQEAGTGELFF. CDR3 coding DNA: TGTGCCAGCAGCCAAGAAGCAGGTACCGGGGAGCTGTTTTTT.

The chain combines TRBV7-3 with TRBJ2-3; 9 nucleotides line up with TRBD2. With 3 bases clipped from V and 5 bases from J, the junction kept 18 bases outside the gene matches. From germline, CDR1 is SGHTA and CDR2 FQGTGA. The CDR3 covers 19 residues. Written as DNA, the CDR3 is TGTGCCAGCAGCTTGATACGGTCGGCGCGGGGGGGCGGTGGAGATACGCAGTATTTT. Its protein product is CASSLIRSARGGGGDTQYF.

The J gene is TRBJ1-5, the V gene TRBV19; possible D gene TRBD1, 6 bases. Trimming cost V 5 bases and J 0 bases, with 14 bases left between them. Germline lookup yields CDR1 LNHDA and CDR2 SQIVND (reference sequence). The CDR3 contains 16 residues. The CDR3 sequence: CASSPRQVNSNQPQHF. DNA for the CDR3: TGTGCCAGTAGTCCCAGACAGGTAAATAGCAATCAGCCCCAGCATTTT.

The chain is built from TRBV30 and TRBJ1-3, with D perhaps matching TRBD1 (5 bases). Trimming pared 2 bases from V and 3 bases from J, leaving 17 bases between. The germline CDR1 and CDR2 sequences are GTSNPN and SVGIG (reference sequence). The CDR3 contains 16 residues. CDR3 protein: CAWSTYRSPGGNTIYF. The CDR3 DNA reads as TGTGCCTGGAGTACTTACAGGAGTCCGGGTGGAAACACCATATATTTT.

The chain links TRBV7-3 to TRBJ2-3; possible D gene TRBD2, 5 bases. The CDR3 consists of 15 residues. V lost 5 bases and J 3 bases, leaving 15 bases between the germline ends. The germline V gene encodes CDR1 SGHTA and CDR2 FQGTGA. The CDR3 loop reads CASSPRAGATDTQYF. CDR3 sequence (DNA): TGTGCCAGCAGCCCTAGGGCGGGCGCAACAGATACGCAGTATTTT.